Below are 14 T cell receptor beta chains sequenced from a single sample in a study of cytomegalovirus exposure and HLA in healthy donors. The PCR made use of 60 Vbeta and 13 Jbeta primers. This table comes from immunoSEQ multiplex PCR, and its TCRdb copy is limited to in-frame clones, with some not included. The sample includes around 110,000 clones, under 70% of them seen just once. The sample comprised PBMCs. These receptors originate from a man aged 25 to 40 in good health and CMV-seropositive.

V and J are TRBV9 and TRBJ2-3; 8 bases line up with TRBD1. The junction had 10 bases not matched to a gene; V was cut back by 4 bases and J by 15 bases. This CDR3 spans 12 amino acids. Germline V lookup: CDR1 SGDLS, CDR2 YYNGEE. CDR3 sequence: CASSTQGVVLYF. The CDR3 nucleotides read TGTGCCAGCAGCACACAGGGGGTGGTGTTATATTTT.

V and J are TRBV5-1 and TRBJ2-5; 11 bases are a match to TRBD2. The junction had 3 bases not matched to a gene; V was cut back by 4 bases and J by 1 base. The CDR3 runs to 15 residues. In germline, CDR1 is SGHRS, CDR2 YFSETQ. CDR3 nucleotide sequence: TGCGCCAGCAGCGGGACTAGCGGACCCCAAGAGACCCAGTACTTC. It translates to CASSGTSGPQETQYF.

Notes on this clone: Compared with germline, one end of the junction differs, possibly owing to a read error. This sequence joins TRBV7-7 and TRBJ2-5; 7 bases are a match to TRBD2. Germline V gene sequence: CDR1 SSHAT, CDR2 FNYEAQ (reference sequence). The CDR3 has 14 amino acids. The CDR3 sequence: CASSRDYRGETQYF. In nucleotides, the CDR3 is TGTGCTAGCAGCCGGGACTATCGGGGGGAGACCCAGTACTTC.

This chain uses TRBV27 with TRBJ2-7; TRBD1 might be the D (6 bases). In germline, CDR1 is MNHEY, CDR2 SMNVEV (reference sequence). The ends were cut back, 5 bases at V and 4 bases at J, with 18 bases in the middle. The CDR3 covers 15 residues. The CDR3 sequence: CASSPINGQWYEQYV. CDR3 sequence (DNA): TGTGCCAGCAGTCCAATTAACGGACAGTGGTACGAGCAGTACGTC.

V is TRBV4-3 and J is TRBJ2-1; 7 positions match TRBD1. Looked up from germline, CDR1 is LGHNA and CDR2 is YSLEER. This CDR3 has 16 residues. V was pared by 0 bases and J by 4 bases, with 6 bases of the junction left unmatched. CDR3 sequence (DNA): TGCGCCAGCAGCCAAGAGGAACAGGGGCTATACAATGAGCAGTTCTTC. Amino acids: CASSQEEQGLYNEQFF.

The chain recombines TRBV4-3 with TRBJ1-1; D unresolved. Germline V CDR1 and CDR2: LGHNA, YSLEER. V dropped 1 base and J dropped 4 bases, with 13 bases sitting between them. This CDR3 spans 15 amino acids. Here the CDR3 DNA reads TGCGCCAGCAGCCAAGGTACCCTGCGGGGCACTGAAGCTTTCTTT. It specifies CASSQGTLRGTEAFF.

V and J are TRBV19 and TRBJ1-1; 10 positions agree with TRBD1. The germline V gene encodes CDR1 LNHDA and CDR2 SQIVND (reference sequence). With 7 bases clipped from V and 6 bases from J, the junction kept 14 bases outside the gene matches. This CDR3 region has 16 residues. The CDR3 here is CASTLPGDRGRAEAFF. As DNA, the CDR3 is TGTGCCAGTACCCTCCCAGGGGACAGGGGTAGGGCTGAAGCTTTCTTT.

The rearrangement uses TRBV30 and TRBJ2-5; maybe TRBD1 (5 bases). The J call may be mistaken, given a closer DNA end match to TRBJ2-7. This CDR3 comprises 16 residues. Germline CDR1 is GTSNPN and CDR2 is SVGIG (reference sequence). The CDR3 reads CAFTHGAPKIIYEQYF. As DNA, the CDR3 is TGTGCCTTCACGCATGGGGCGCCAAAGATAATCTACGAGCAGTACTTC.

This rearrangement joins TRBV4-1 to TRBJ1-6, with D possibly being TRBD1 (6 bases). CDR3 length: 16 residues. Germline CDR1 and CDR2: MGHRA and YSYEKL. The V and J ends lost 4 bases and 6 bases respectively, with 16 bases between them. The CDR3 DNA reads as TGCGCCAGCAGCCGCCTCCGGGACACACGTAATTCACCCCTCCACTTT. Protein sequence: CASSRLRDTRNSPLHF.

The V gene is TRBV11-3, the J gene TRBJ2-5, with TRBD2 matching over 13 bases. V dropped 4 bases and J dropped 4; count of bases not matched to a gene: 3. The CDR3 runs 15 residues. Germline lookup yields CDR1 SGHNT and CDR2 YENEEA. This chain's CDR3 is CASSSGTSGIETQYF. The CDR3 bases are TGTGCCAGCAGCTCAGGGACTAGCGGGATAGAGACCCAGTACTTC.

The chain is built from TRBV5-6 and TRBJ1-1; D call uncertain. This CDR3 contains 14 residues. V was clipped by 4 bases and J by 0 bases, with 10 bases between them. Per germline, CDR1 SGHDT and CDR2 YYEEEE. CDR3 loop: CASSPGLMNTEAFF. The DNA of the CDR3 is TGTGCCAGCAGCCCCGGACTGATGAACACTGAAGCTTTCTTT.

The chain couples TRBV19 to TRBJ2-3; maybe TRBD1 (6 bases). Deletions cut 4 bases from V and 4 bases from J, with 12 bases between. CDR1 and CDR2 (germline): LNHDA, SQIVND (reference sequence). This CDR3 region has 14 residues. The CDR3 is CASSRQQGSDTQYF. The CDR3 DNA is TGTGCCAGTAGTAGACAACAGGGTTCAGATACGCAGTATTTT.

The chain carries TRBV5-5 and TRBJ1-1, with D tentatively TRBD1 (6 bases). The CDR3 totals 14 residues. The V gene lost 3 bases and the J gene lost 4 bases, with 13 bases spanning the gap. The germline V gene has CDR1 SGHKS and CDR2 YYEKEE (reference sequence). The CDR3 spells CASSSRGLATEAFF. The CDR3 region has the DNA TGTGCCAGCAGCTCGAGGGGGTTGGCCACTGAAGCTTTCTTT.

The chain employs TRBV10-3 and TRBJ1-4, with D tentatively TRBD1 (5 bases). CDR1 and CDR2 (germline): ENHRY, SYGVKD. The CDR3 is made up of 15 amino acids. Trimming left V 0 bases short and J 3 bases short, with 8 bases between. CDR3 DNA sequence: TGTGCCATCAGTGAGTCGGGGCAGCCTAATGAAAAACTGTTTTTT. Its protein product is CAISESGQPNEKLFF.